This T cell receptor beta chain is from a study of graft-versus-host responses after intestinal transplantation. Study details: Uniformly, recipients were administered anti-thymocyte globulin induction with subsequent tacrolimus and steroids for roughly three years. General observations from the study: Recipient marrow contained GvH clones, some of which appeared first in ileum or blood. Researchers found peak circulating GvH clone levels linked to early post-transplant HvG declines.

The CDR3 totals 14 residues. V lost 2 bases and J lost 0, with 5 bases in between. Germline CDR1 and CDR2: MRHNA and SNTAGT. Clones were sequenced by immunoSEQ multiplex PCR, and TCRdb holds only the in-frame ones, with some missing. Here the sample spans about 85,000 clones, about 91% being singletons. Of note for this clone: Its target is not known.

Material: unstimulated CD8+ T cells sorted from spleen or lymph node cells, obtained before transplant. The J gene is TRBJ1-3, the V gene TRBV6-4; D ambiguous. The TCR originated in a human donor who was the organ donor for an intestinal transplant. CDR3 protein: CASSDTDSGNTIYF. In nucleotides, the CDR3 is TGTGCCAGCAGTGACACAGACTCTGGAAACACCATATATTTT.